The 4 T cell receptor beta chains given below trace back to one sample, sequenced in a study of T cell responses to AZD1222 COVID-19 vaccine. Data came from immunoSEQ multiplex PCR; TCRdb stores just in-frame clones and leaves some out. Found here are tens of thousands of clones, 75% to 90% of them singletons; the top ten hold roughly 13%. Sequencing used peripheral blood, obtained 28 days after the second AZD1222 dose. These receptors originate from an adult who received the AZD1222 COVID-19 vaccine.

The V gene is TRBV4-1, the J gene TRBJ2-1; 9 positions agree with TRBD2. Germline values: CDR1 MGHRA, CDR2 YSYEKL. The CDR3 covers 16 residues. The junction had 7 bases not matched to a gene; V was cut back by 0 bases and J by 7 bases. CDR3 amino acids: CASSQESSGGLNEQFF. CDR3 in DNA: TGCGCCAGCAGCCAAGAATCAAGCGGGGGGTTAAATGAGCAGTTCTTC.

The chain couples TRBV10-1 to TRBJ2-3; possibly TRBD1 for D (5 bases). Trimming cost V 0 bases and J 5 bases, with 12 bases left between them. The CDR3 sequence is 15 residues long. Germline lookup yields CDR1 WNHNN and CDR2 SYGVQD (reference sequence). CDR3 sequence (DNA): TGCGCCAGCAGTGAGTCAAGGGGTATGGGAGATACGCAGTATTTT. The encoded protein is CASSESRGMGDTQYF.

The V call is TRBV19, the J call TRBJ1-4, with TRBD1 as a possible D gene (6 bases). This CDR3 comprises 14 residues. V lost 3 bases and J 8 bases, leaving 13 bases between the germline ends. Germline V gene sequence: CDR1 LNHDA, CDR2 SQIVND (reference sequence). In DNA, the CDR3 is TGTGCCAGTAGTATTCAGGGGAAGAGCGAAAAACTGTTTTTT. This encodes CASSIQGKSEKLFF.

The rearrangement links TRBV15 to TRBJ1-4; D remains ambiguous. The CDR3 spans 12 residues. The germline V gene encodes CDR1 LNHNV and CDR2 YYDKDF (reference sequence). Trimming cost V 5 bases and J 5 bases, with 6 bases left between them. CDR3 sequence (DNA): TGTGCCACCAGCCCTCAGAATGAAAAACTGTTTTTT. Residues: CATSPQNEKLFF.